The T cell receptor beta chain under discussion was sequenced for a study of beta chain features in type 1 diabetes. The study, taken as a whole, reports: The study found moderately but significantly shorter TCRB CDR3s in all four CD4+ subsets of Type 1 diabetes patients.

Every bit of the isolated RNA underwent reverse transcription, so sequencing read expressed TCRB transcripts. Some clones are missing from TCRdb's copy, which holds only in-frame ones; the method was immunoSEQ multiplex PCR. The top ten hold under 0.55% of the sample, which has 150,000 to 200,000 clones, less than 10% seen once. CDR3 length: 15 amino acids. Looked up from germline, CDR1 is LNHDA and CDR2 is SQIVND (reference sequence). V gave up 5 bases and J gave up 4 bases; unmatched junction bases: 4. This clone was seen only a few times. What it recognizes is unknown. Sequences were obtained from central memory CD4+ T cells from blood. This sequence was found in a young man with type 1 diabetes. The V gene is TRBV19, the J gene TRBJ2-5; 13 bases agree with TRBD2. The CDR3 nucleotides are TGTGCCAGTAGTGATAGACTAGCGGGAGGAGAGACCCAGTACTTC. Amino acid sequence: CASSDRLAGGETQYF. Drawing the rest from reference TRBV19 and TRBJ2-5, the complete variable domain is DGGITQSPKYLFRKEGQNVTLSCEQNLNHDAMYWYRQDPGQGLRLIYYSQIVNDFQKGDIAEGYSVSREKKESFPLTVTSAQKNPTAFYLCASSDRLAGGETQYFGPGTRLLVL.